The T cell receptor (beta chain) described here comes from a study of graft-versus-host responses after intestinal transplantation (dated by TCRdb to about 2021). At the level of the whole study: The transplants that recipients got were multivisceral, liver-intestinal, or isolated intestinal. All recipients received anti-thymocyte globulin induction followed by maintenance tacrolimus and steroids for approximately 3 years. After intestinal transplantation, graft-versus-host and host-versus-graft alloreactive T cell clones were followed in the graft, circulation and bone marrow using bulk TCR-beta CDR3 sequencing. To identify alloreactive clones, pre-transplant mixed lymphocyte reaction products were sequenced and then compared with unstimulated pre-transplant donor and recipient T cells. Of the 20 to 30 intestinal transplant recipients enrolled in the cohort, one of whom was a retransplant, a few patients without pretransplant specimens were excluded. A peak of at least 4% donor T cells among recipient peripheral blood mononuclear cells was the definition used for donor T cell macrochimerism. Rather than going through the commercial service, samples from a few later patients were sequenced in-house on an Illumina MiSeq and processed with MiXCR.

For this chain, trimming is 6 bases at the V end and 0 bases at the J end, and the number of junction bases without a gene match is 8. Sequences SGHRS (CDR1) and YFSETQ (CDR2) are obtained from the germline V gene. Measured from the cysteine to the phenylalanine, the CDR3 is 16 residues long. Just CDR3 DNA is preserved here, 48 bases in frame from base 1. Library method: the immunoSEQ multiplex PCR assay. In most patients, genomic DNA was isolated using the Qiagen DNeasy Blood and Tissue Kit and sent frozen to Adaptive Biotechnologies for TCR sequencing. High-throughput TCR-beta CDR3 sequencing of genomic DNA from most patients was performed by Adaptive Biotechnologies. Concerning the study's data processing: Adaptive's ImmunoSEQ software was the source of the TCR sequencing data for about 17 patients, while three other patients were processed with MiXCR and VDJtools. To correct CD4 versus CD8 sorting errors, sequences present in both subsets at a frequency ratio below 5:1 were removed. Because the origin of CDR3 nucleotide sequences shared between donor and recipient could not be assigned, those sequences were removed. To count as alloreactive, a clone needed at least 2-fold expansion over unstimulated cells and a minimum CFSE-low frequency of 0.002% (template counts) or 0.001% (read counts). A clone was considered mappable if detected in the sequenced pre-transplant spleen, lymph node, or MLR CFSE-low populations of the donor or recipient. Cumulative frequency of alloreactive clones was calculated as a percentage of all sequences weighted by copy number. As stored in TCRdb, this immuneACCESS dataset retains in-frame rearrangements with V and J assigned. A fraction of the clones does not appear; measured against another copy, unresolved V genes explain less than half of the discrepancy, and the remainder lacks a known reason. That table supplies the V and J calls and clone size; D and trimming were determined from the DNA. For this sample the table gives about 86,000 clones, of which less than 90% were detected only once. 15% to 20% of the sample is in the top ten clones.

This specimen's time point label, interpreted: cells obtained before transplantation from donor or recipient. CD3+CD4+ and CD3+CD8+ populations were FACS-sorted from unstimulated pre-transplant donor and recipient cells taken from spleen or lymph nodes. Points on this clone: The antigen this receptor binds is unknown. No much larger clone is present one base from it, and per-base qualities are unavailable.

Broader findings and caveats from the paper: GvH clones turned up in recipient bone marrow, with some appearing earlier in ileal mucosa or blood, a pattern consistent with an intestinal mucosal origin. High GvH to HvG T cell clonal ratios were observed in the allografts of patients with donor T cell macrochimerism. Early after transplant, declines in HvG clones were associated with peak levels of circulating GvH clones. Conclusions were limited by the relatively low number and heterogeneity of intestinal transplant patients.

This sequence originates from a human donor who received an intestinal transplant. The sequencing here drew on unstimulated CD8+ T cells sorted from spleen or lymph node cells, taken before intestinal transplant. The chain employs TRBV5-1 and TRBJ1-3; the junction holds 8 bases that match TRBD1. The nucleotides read TGCGCCAGCACCTACCGGACAGGGATCTCTGGAAACACCATATATTTT. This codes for CASTYRTGISGNTIYF.